These 15 T cell receptor beta chains originate from one sample sequenced in a study of blood T cells in healthy people across ages. A second PCR, run for 7 to 11 cycles, used a sample-barcoded 5' primer plus a J-beta primer mix. A single record per CDR3 protein comes from TCRdb applying MiXCR to the 5' RACE reads. This repertoire shows more than 900,000 distinct CDR3 sequences, 25% found once; its top ten account for approximately 0.7%. These data are also associated with another study on T cells of mothers and their children.

The sequenced material came from blood. The receptor set was obtained from a girl aged 2-10 years in good health.

V gene TRBV20-1 combines with J gene TRBJ2-5; D ambiguous. The better agreement between TRBJ2-1 and the DNA end casts doubt on the J call. Germline values: CDR1 DFQATT, CDR2 SNEGSKA (reference sequence). The CDR3 sequence is 13 residues long. CDR3 region: CSARGPTVDEQFF. As DNA, the CDR3 is TGCAGTGCTAGAGGACCAACGGTGGATGAGCAGTTCTTC.

J is TRBJ2-1 and V is TRBV4-2; D is perhaps TRBD1 or TRBD2 (5 bases each). V lost 1 base to trimming and J lost 5 bases, with 18 bases between them. Germline-derived CDR1 and CDR2 are LGHNA and YNFKEQ. CDR3 length equals 17 residues. CDR3 protein: CASSQAPGTWNDNEQFF. The CDR3 DNA sequence: TGTGCCAGCAGCCAAGCCCCCGGGACCTGGAATGACAATGAGCAGTTCTTC.

There are many counts of this clonotype. The genes are TRBV4-1 and TRBJ2-5, with D unresolved. The J call could be wrong; TRBJ2-1 is a better fit for the DNA end. The CDR3 runs to 13 residues. CDR1 is MGHRA, CDR2 YSYEKL, per germline. This CDR3 is CASSPPPGSEQFF. The CDR3 DNA sequence: TGCGCCAGCAGCCCGCCCCCCGGGTCCGAGCAGTTCTTC.

This clonotype has only a few counts. J is TRBJ1-2 and V is TRBV12-3 or TRBV12-4; 10 nucleotides align to TRBD1. The CDR3 consists of 17 residues. V lost 5 bases to trimming and J lost 4 bases; unmatched junction nucleotides: 13. Here the CDR3 reads CASSLRDRGHLGYGYTF. The CDR3 nucleotides are TGTGCCAGCAGTCTCCGGGACAGGGGTCATTTGGGCTATGGCTACACCTTC.

The rearrangement joins TRBV28 to TRBJ2-7, with D possibly matching TRBD2 (5 bases). With 1 base removed from V and 5 bases from J, the gap between germline ends came to 12 bases. From germline, CDR1 is MDHEN and CDR2 SYDVKM. The CDR3 is 14 amino acids. The DNA of the CDR3 is TGTGCCAGCAGTTTATTAGGACTTCACAACGAGCAGTACTTC. Its protein product is CASSLLGLHNEQYF.

The rearrangement uses TRBV12-3 or TRBV12-4 and TRBJ1-3; no definite D call. Trimming stripped 6 bases from V and 4 bases from J, with 7 bases between. This CDR3 comprises 12 residues. CDR3 DNA: TGTGCCAGCAGGCGTTTAGGAAACACCATATATTTT. Protein product: CASRRLGNTIYF.

This clonotype was counted only a few times. This chain's CDR3 is CASQNDRANSPLHF. DNA for the CDR3: TGTGCCAGCCAGAACGACAGGGCAAATTCACCCCTCCACTTT. The V gene is TRBV2, the J gene TRBJ1-6, with 7 bases that match TRBD1. The CDR3 has 14 residues. V gave up 8 bases and J gave up 7 bases; unmatched junction bases: 8. The germline gives CDR1 SNHLY, CDR2 FYNNEI.

This clonotype was observed a handful of times. The gene calls are TRBV12-3 or TRBV12-4 and TRBJ2-2; either TRBD1 or TRBD2 may fit D (6 bases each). The CDR3 is 12 residues long. Trimming cost V 8 bases and J 14 bases, with 18 bases left between them. The CDR3 DNA reads as TGTGCCAGCTTTAGGGGGGCGAGGGTCCTGTTTTTT. Amino acid sequence: CASFRGARVLFF.

This clonotype occurred a few times. The chain links TRBV29-1 to TRBJ2-5; 7 nucleotides match TRBD2. This CDR3 spans 15 amino acids. Trimming removed 7 bases from V and 3 bases from J; junction bases left unmatched: 14. Germline V gene lookup returns CDR1 SQVTM and CDR2 ANQGSEA. As DNA, the CDR3 is TGCAGCGGAAACGAGCGGGGCATCCCCGAAGAGACCCAGTACTTC. It specifies CSGNERGIPEETQYF.

This clonotype came up a few times. The CDR3 DNA reads TGTGCCAGCAGCCGAGGGGCGCCGGGTGAGCAGTTCTTC. Translated: CASSRGAPGEQFF. The rearrangement joins TRBV7-9 to TRBJ2-1, with D perhaps TRBD1 or TRBD2 (5 bases each). CDR1 SEHNR and CDR2 FQNEAQ come from the germline V gene (reference sequence). This CDR3 contains 13 residues. V lost 5 bases and J 9 bases, leaving 14 bases between the germline ends.

This rearrangement joins TRBV16 to TRBJ2-3, with 8 bases fitting TRBD2. The CDR3 has 16 amino acids. Trimming at V came to 1 base and at J to 3 bases, leaving 6 bases not matched to a gene. In germline, CDR1 is KGHSY, CDR2 FQNENV. The CDR3 DNA reads as TGTGCCAGCAGCCAATGGCCCAGCGGGAGAACAGATACGCAGTATTTT. Translation: CASSQWPSGRTDTQYF.

V usage is TRBV29-1 and J usage is TRBJ2-7; 8 bases match TRBD1. The CDR3 runs 12 residues. V shed 4 bases and J 7 bases; nucleotides not matched to a gene: 6. Germline V gene sequence: CDR1 SQVTM, CDR2 ANQGSEA. As DNA, the CDR3 is TGCAGCGTTGGGACAGGGTTGGGGGAGCAGTACTTC. Its translation is CSVGTGLGEQYF.

A remark on this clonotype: One junction end does not reproduce the germline sequence, and a read error may be involved. The V and J genes are TRBV20-1 and TRBJ2-1; the D call may be TRBD1 or TRBD2 (6 bases each). The J call may be mistaken, given a closer DNA end match to TRBJ2-7. CDR1 is DFQATT, CDR2 SNEGSKA, per germline (reference sequence). The CDR3 runs 14 residues. The DNA of the CDR3 is TGCAATGCTAGAGTAGGAGGGGGTGGCTACGAGCAGTACTTC. Amino acid sequence: CNARVGGGGYEQYF.

Only a few counts were recorded for this clonotype. V is TRBV20-1 and J is TRBJ1-2, with TRBD1 matching 7 bases. Trimming took 6 bases from V and 3 from J; bases not matched to a gene: 7. The germline gives CDR1 DFQATT, CDR2 SNEGSKA (reference sequence). CDR3 size: 13 residues. CDR3 bases: TGCAGTGCCAACCGGGACAGCGACTATGGCTACACCTTC. Protein product: CSANRDSDYGYTF.

The chain links TRBV7-3 to TRBJ1-2; TRBD1 matches at 8 bases. After removal of 0 bases from V and 8 bases from J, the junction contained 8 bases not matched to a gene. This CDR3 has 15 amino acids. Looked up from germline, CDR1 is SGHTA and CDR2 is FQGTGA. The DNA of the CDR3 is TGTGCCAGCAGCTTAACGACAGGGGTGGTCTGGGGCTACACCTTC. Residues: CASSLTTGVVWGYTF.